A selection of T cell receptor beta chains follows, all from one sample in a study of control samples from healthy donors and cancer patients. Clones were read by immunoSEQ multiplex PCR, and TCRdb kept only the in-frame ones, dropping some. Among more than 45,000 clones, more than 85% were seen once, and the ten largest hold 23%. Sequenced material: PBMCs. The origin of the receptors is a woman in her forties or fifties with head and neck cancer. Each CDR3 is given without its conserved first and last residue. Fields, in order: V gene, J gene, CDR3 protein.

TRBV2	TRBJ2-1	ASSGQGLYNEQF
TRBV6-6	TRBJ1-2	ASSYSPGYGYT
TRBV5-5	TRBJ1-5	ASSLEQDQPQH
TRBV10-2	TRBJ1-5	ASSERGVEPQH
TRBV5-6	TRBJ2-6	ASSPILRTGVTGANVLT
TRBV27	TRBJ2-7	ASSFTGGYEQY
TRBV19	TRBJ2-1	ASSMWQGYNEQF
TRBV30	TRBJ1-2	AWSPGRRPLYGYT
TRBV27	TRBJ1-5	ASSPDREDQPQH
TRBV11-2	TRBJ2-1	ASSFWTDYNEQF
TRBV7-9	TRBJ2-7	ASSLENLDRGEQY